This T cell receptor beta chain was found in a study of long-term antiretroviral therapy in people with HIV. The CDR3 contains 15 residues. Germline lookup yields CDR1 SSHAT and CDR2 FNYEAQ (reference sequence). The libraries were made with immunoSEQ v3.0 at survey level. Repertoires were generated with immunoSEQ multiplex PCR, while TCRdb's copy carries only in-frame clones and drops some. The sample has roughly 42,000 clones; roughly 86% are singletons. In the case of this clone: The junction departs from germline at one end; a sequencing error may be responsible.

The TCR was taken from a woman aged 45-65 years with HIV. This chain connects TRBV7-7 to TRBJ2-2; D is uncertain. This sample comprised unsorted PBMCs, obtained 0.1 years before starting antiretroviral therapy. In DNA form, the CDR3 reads TGTGCTAGCAGCCCGCAGCCACTACGGTACGGGGAGCTGTTTTTT. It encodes CASSPQPLRYGELFF.